This entry concerns a single T cell receptor (beta chain). This record comes from a study of shared clonotypes between healthy human individuals. Produced via immunoSEQ multiplex PCR; TCRdb's table is partial and in-frame only. This table holds 850,000 to 1,100,000 clones, 60% to 80% found once. This CDR3 has 14 amino acids. Trimming left V 5 bases short and J 5 bases short, with 14 bases between. The germline gives CDR1 SGHVS, CDR2 FNYEAQ. Sequenced: memory CD4+ T cells from PBMCs. Documented subset: CD45RA-negative fraction. The rearrangement uses TRBV7-6 and TRBJ2-3; TRBD2 is a possible D gene (5 bases). This TCR came from a man aged 18 to 29 in good health. Some clones in this sample may be carry-over from other donors' samples. The CDR3 DNA sequence: TGTGCCAGCAGCACCGGACGGGGTGGAGATACGCAGTATTTT. Its protein is CASSTGRGGDTQYF.